The rows below give T cell receptor beta chains drawn from one sample of a study of CD8 T cells in ankylosing spondylitis. TCRdb reanalysed the 5' RACE reads using MiXCR and keeps one entry per CDR3 protein. Here the sample spans fewer than 650,000 distinct CDR3 sequences, 9.5% to 15% being singletons. Material for sequencing was blood, either unsorted or a sorted T cell fraction (not recorded which). These receptors were collected from a male donor with ankylosing spondylitis. CDR3s include the opening cysteine and the closing phenylalanine or tryptophan. A D gene is named only where the DNA matches it firmly. Expanded clones are given a class, and other clones once, few, many or no size at all.

CDR3,DNA,J,V,size,D
CASRGEQVTTGELFF,TGTGCCAGCAGGGGGGAACAGGTCACCACCGGGGAGCTGTTTTTT,TRBJ2-2,TRBV2,NA,NA
CASSPYGLGEQYF,TGTGCCAGCAGCCCCTACGGCCTTGGCGAGCAGTACTTC,TRBJ2-7,TRBV7-6,NA,NA
CASRLRTANTEAFF,TGCGCCAGCAGACTTAGGACGGCTAACACTGAAGCTTTCTTT,TRBJ1-1,TRBV5-1,many,NA
CASSSLAGQDEQFF,TGTGCCAGCAGCTCTTTAGCGGGACAGGATGAGCAGTTCTTC,TRBJ2-1,TRBV5-5,many,NA
CASSQIGGPREWDEQFF,TGTGCCAGCAGCCAAATAGGAGGGCCAAGGGAGTGGGATGAGCAGTTCTTC,TRBJ2-1,TRBV3-1,many,NA
CASNWASRADTQYF,TGTGCCAGCAACTGGGCAAGTCGGGCAGATACGCAGTATTTT,TRBJ2-3,TRBV11-2,few,NA
CASGTSGNNEQFF,TGCGCCAGCGGGACTAGCGGAAACAATGAGCAGTTCTTC,TRBJ2-1,TRBV5-1,NA,TRBD2
CASSLRDVAGKTGELFF,TGTGCCAGCAGTTTAAGGGATGTAGCGGGAAAAACCGGGGAGCTGTTTTTT,TRBJ2-2,TRBV27,many,TRBD2
CASSLGAGNLGYGYTF,TGTGCCAGCAGCCTAGGGGCAGGGAATTTGGGCTATGGCTACACCTTC,TRBJ1-2,TRBV7-2,few,NA
CASRYRLAGTDTQYF,TGTGCCAGCAGATATAGACTAGCGGGCACAGATACGCAGTATTTT,TRBJ2-3,TRBV12-3/TRBV12-4,few,TRBD2
CASSVHGTDRYGYTF,TGTGCCAGCAGCGTCCACGGAACCGACCGGTATGGCTACACCTTC,TRBJ1-2,TRBV25-1,NA,NA
CASSPTGTGRYEQYF,TGCGCCAGCAGCCCAACCGGGACAGGGCGCTACGAGCAGTACTTC,TRBJ2-7,TRBV5-1,many,TRBD1
CSASNSNQPQHF,TGCAGTGCTAGTAATAGCAATCAGCCCCAGCATTTT,TRBJ1-5,TRBV20-1,many,NA
CASSLARAYGYTF,TGTGCCAGCAGCTTAGCCAGGGCCTATGGCTACACCTTC,TRBJ1-2,TRBV7-8,NA,NA
CATSDNRQGEQFF,TGTGCCACCAGTGACAACCGACAGGGTGAGCAGTTCTTC,TRBJ2-1,TRBV24-1,few,TRBD1
CASSVHWEADTQYF,TGTGCCAGCAGCGTCCATTGGGAGGCAGATACGCAGTATTTT,TRBJ2-3,TRBV7-9,few,NA
CASSLARAGGPGETQYF,TGCGCCAGCAGCTTGGCCCGAGCGGGAGGGCCAGGGGAGACCCAGTACTTC,TRBJ2-5,TRBV5-1,NA,TRBD2
CASSLGQGGDTQYF,TGCGCCAGCAGCTTGGGGCAGGGTGGAGATACGCAGTATTTT,TRBJ2-3,TRBV5-1,many,NA
CASSYPRLAGGTETQYF,TGTGCCAGCAGTTACCCTAGACTAGCGGGAGGAACTGAGACCCAGTACTTC,TRBJ2-5,TRBV6-5,few,TRBD2
CASTSQGRNGYTF,TGCGCCAGCACAAGCCAGGGGCGTAATGGCTACACCTTC,TRBJ1-2,TRBV5-1,many,NA
CASSSDLGFNEQFF,TGCGCCAGCAGCTCTGATCTGGGGTTCAATGAGCAGTTCTTC,TRBJ2-1,TRBV5-1,NA,NA
CATSPSGDEQFF,TGTGCCACCAGCCCCTCGGGTGATGAGCAGTTCTTC,TRBJ2-1,TRBV15,NA,NA
CASSLAFGGKVGTEAFF,TGCGCCAGCAGCTTGGCCTTCGGGGGCAAGGTGGGCACTGAAGCTTTCTTT,TRBJ1-1,TRBV5-1,NA,NA
CASSYPPGQGNTEAFF,TGTGCCAGCAGTTACCCTCCCGGACAGGGAAACACTGAAGCTTTCTTT,TRBJ1-1,TRBV6-5,few,TRBD1